This TCR beta chain comes out of a study of T cell changes during pregnancy in multiple sclerosis. Trimming took 5 bases from V and 3 from J; bases not matched to a gene: 6. CDR1 and CDR2 (germline): SEHNR, FQNEAQ (reference sequence). The CDR3 length is 15 residues. Sequenced by immunoSEQ multiplex PCR; TCRdb stores in-frame clones only, minus some. The sample has roughly 80,000 clones; roughly 93% are singletons. The sample was peripheral blood, taken in the second trimester of pregnancy. This sequence joins TRBV7-9 and TRBJ2-3, with 9 bases matching TRBD2. The TCR sequence derives from a female donor with multiple sclerosis, enrolled in a pregnancy study. This CDR3 is CASSTLAGKTDTQYF. The CDR3 DNA reads as TGTGCCAGCAGCACCCTAGCGGGGAAGACAGATACGCAGTATTTT.